This T cell receptor (beta chain) emerged from a study of T cell repertoires in cytomegalovirus infection. Study background: A matching HLA type, together with CMV infection, was signaled by public TCR beta signatures.

Study-wide points: What dominated the ex vivo response were HLA-C-restricted CMV-specific TCR beta clonotypes. Of the TCR beta families, the public ones yielded a cumulative frequency that identified carriers of CMV plus the relevant HLA.

TCRdb reprocessed the reads with MiXCR, giving one entry per CDR3 protein. Here the sample spans almost 550,000 distinct CDR3 sequences, 16% being singletons. This clonotype was seen only a few times. Its specificity is not known. The sequence was obtained from a human donor in good health (CMV status not recorded). Some clones in this sample may be carry-over from other donors' samples. The specimen was CD8+ T cells from PBMCs.

The CDR3 reads CATEPGNYNEQFF. The CDR3 DNA is TGTGCCACCGAGCCCGGGAACTACAATGAGCAGTTCTTC. This chain joins TRBV24-1 and TRBJ2-1, with a weak D call TRBD2 (5 bases). The V end lost 9 bases, the J end lost 3 bases, and 11 bases lay between the germline ends. Germline V gives CDR1 KGHDR, CDR2 SFDVKD. This CDR3 has 13 residues.